These T cell receptor beta chains were read from a single sample in a study of CD8+ T cells in alopecia areata. Profiled with immunoSEQ multiplex PCR; TCRdb holds only in-frame clones, not every one. The data show 170,000 or so clones, with approximately 62% seen just once and about 1.7% held by the top ten. The specimen was CD4+ T cells sorted from blood, collected at week 0. The receptors shown here come from a human donor with alopecia areata. The CDR3 runs from the conserved cysteine through the conserved F or W. Fields, in order: V gene, clone size, J gene, D gene, CDR3 DNA, CDR3 protein. The D gene is left open where the match is weak. Rows may omit the clone size; those that give it use once, few, many or a size class.

V gene: TRBV6-6
clone size: NA
J gene: TRBJ2-1
D gene: TRBD1
CDR3 DNA: TGTGCCAGCAGTGGGGACAGGGTGGTTGAGCAGTTCTTC
CDR3 protein: CASSGDRVVEQFF

V gene: TRBV7-9
clone size: NA
J gene: TRBJ1-2
D gene: NA
CDR3 DNA: TGTGCCAGCAGCTTAACGGACGGAGCTTATGGCTACACCTTC
CDR3 protein: CASSLTDGAYGYTF

V gene: TRBV30
clone size: once
J gene: TRBJ2-4
D gene: NA
CDR3 DNA: TGTGCCTGGAGTAGACAGAGTTCGGCGGCCAAAAACATTCAGTACTTC
CDR3 protein: CAWSRQSSAAKNIQYF

V gene: TRBV4-3
clone size: NA
J gene: TRBJ2-3
D gene: NA
CDR3 DNA: TGCGCCAGCAGCCTAGAGGGAGATACGCAGTATTTT
CDR3 protein: CASSLEGDTQYF

V gene: TRBV5-1
clone size: NA
J gene: TRBJ2-5
D gene: NA
CDR3 DNA: TGCGCCAGCAGCTTGGCATGGATCCAAGAGACCCAGTACTTC
CDR3 protein: CASSLAWIQETQYF

V gene: TRBV9
clone size: NA
J gene: TRBJ2-3
D gene: TRBD2
CDR3 DNA: TGTGCCAGCAGCGCCGTACTAGCGGGGGAGAACACAGATACGCAGTATTTT
CDR3 protein: CASSAVLAGENTDTQYF

V gene: TRBV5-6
clone size: NA
J gene: TRBJ1-2
D gene: NA
CDR3 DNA: TGTGCCAGCAGCCCCAGACCCATATCTAACTATGGCTACACCTTC
CDR3 protein: CASSPRPISNYGYTF

V gene: TRBV7-2
clone size: once
J gene: TRBJ1-6
D gene: NA
CDR3 DNA: TGTGCCAGCAGCTACACAGGGACGTCGGCTTCACCCCTCCACTTT
CDR3 protein: CASSYTGTSASPLHF

V gene: TRBV29-1
clone size: few
J gene: TRBJ1-1
D gene: NA
CDR3 DNA: TGCAGCGTTGGAGGGGCTGGGAACACTGAAGCTTTCTTT
CDR3 protein: CSVGGAGNTEAFF

V gene: TRBV6-1
clone size: NA
J gene: TRBJ1-1
D gene: TRBD1
CDR3 DNA: TGTGCCAGCAGCAACCTCGGACAGGGGGCTGAAGCTTTCTTT
CDR3 protein: CASSNLGQGAEAFF

V gene: TRBV7-2
clone size: few
J gene: TRBJ2-7
D gene: TRBD2
CDR3 DNA: TGTGCCAGCAGCCCTAGCGGGGGAACCTACGAGCAGTACTTC
CDR3 protein: CASSPSGGTYEQYF

V gene: TRBV7-8
clone size: NA
J gene: TRBJ1-6
D gene: NA
CDR3 DNA: TGTGCCAGCAGCTCCGATAAAGGGGTGATGACACCCCTCCACTTT
CDR3 protein: CASSSDKGVMTPLHF

V gene: TRBV9
clone size: NA
J gene: TRBJ2-7
D gene: NA
CDR3 DNA: TGTGCCAGCAGCCCAGGGGAGGCCTACGAGCAGTACTTC
CDR3 protein: CASSPGEAYEQYF

V gene: TRBV6-5
clone size: NA
J gene: TRBJ1-6
D gene: TRBD1
CDR3 DNA: TGTGCCAGCAGGCCCAGGGGGCCTGATTCACCCCTCCACTTT
CDR3 protein: CASRPRGPDSPLHF

V gene: TRBV27
clone size: NA
J gene: TRBJ1-2
D gene: NA
CDR3 DNA: TGTGCCAGCAGCATCCAGGGCGGCTATGGCTACACCTTC
CDR3 protein: CASSIQGGYGYTF

V gene: TRBV29-1
clone size: NA
J gene: TRBJ1-2
D gene: TRBD1
CDR3 DNA: TGCAGCGTTCGGGACAGGGAAGGGTTGTATGGCTACACCTTC
CDR3 protein: CSVRDREGLYGYTF

V gene: TRBV10-2
clone size: NA
J gene: TRBJ1-5
D gene: NA
CDR3 DNA: TGCGCCAGCAGTGAGTCGTCGGGGGGCAATCAGCCCCAGCATTTT
CDR3 protein: CASSESSGGNQPQHF

V gene: TRBV25-1
clone size: NA
J gene: TRBJ2-7
D gene: TRBD1
CDR3 DNA: TGTGCCAGCAGTGCCGTCCCGGGACAGGGGCTCGGGGAGTACTTC
CDR3 protein: CASSAVPGQGLGEYF

V gene: TRBV18
clone size: NA
J gene: TRBJ1-2
D gene: NA
CDR3 DNA: TGTGCCAGCTCACCATTAAGCGGCTACTATGGCTACACCTTC
CDR3 protein: CASSPLSGYYGYTF

V gene: TRBV4-3
clone size: NA
J gene: TRBJ2-7
D gene: NA
CDR3 DNA: TGCGCCAGCAGCCAAGAATCCGTGACAGATATCTACGAGCAGTACTTC
CDR3 protein: CASSQESVTDIYEQYF

V gene: TRBV5-1
clone size: NA
J gene: TRBJ2-6
D gene: NA
CDR3 DNA: TGCGCCAGCACCCCCCTTCCTGGGGCCAACGTCCTGACTTTC
CDR3 protein: CASTPLPGANVLTF

V gene: TRBV12-5
clone size: NA
J gene: TRBJ2-1
D gene: NA
CDR3 DNA: TGTGCTAGTGGTGCTATGACGAGGGAGCAGTTCTTC
CDR3 protein: CASGAMTREQFF

V gene: TRBV7-6
clone size: NA
J gene: TRBJ1-6
D gene: NA
CDR3 DNA: TGTGCCAGCAGCTCAAGGGCGGCCTCACCCCTCCACTTT
CDR3 protein: CASSSRAASPLHF

V gene: TRBV5-1
clone size: NA
J gene: TRBJ2-7
D gene: TRBD1
CDR3 DNA: TGCGCCAGCAGCTTGGAAGGGACAGGGGGTTTCGAGCAGTACTTC
CDR3 protein: CASSLEGTGGFEQYF

V gene: TRBV2
clone size: NA
J gene: TRBJ1-6
D gene: NA
CDR3 DNA: TGTGCCAGCAGTGTAGGGAACGGGCTGAATAATTCACCCCTCCACTTT
CDR3 protein: CASSVGNGLNNSPLHF

V gene: TRBV19
clone size: once
J gene: TRBJ2-7
D gene: TRBD1
CDR3 DNA: TGTGCCAGTAGTAATAGGGGACAGTTCTCCTACGAGCAGTACTTC
CDR3 protein: CASSNRGQFSYEQYF

V gene: TRBV30
clone size: few
J gene: TRBJ2-3
D gene: NA
CDR3 DNA: TGTGCCTGGAGTGCCAGCACAGATACGCAGTATTTT
CDR3 protein: CAWSASTDTQYF

V gene: TRBV5-1
clone size: NA
J gene: TRBJ2-3
D gene: TRBD2
CDR3 DNA: TGCGCCAGCAGCCCCAGCGGGGTAGGAACAGATACGCAGTATTTT
CDR3 protein: CASSPSGVGTDTQYF

V gene: TRBV5-4
clone size: NA
J gene: TRBJ2-7
D gene: NA
CDR3 DNA: TGTGCCAGCAGCTTGGAAGCCAACCTCCGGGAGCAGTACTTC
CDR3 protein: CASSLEANLREQYF

V gene: TRBV18
clone size: NA
J gene: TRBJ1-2
D gene: NA
CDR3 DNA: TGTGCCAGCTCACCCCTGGTCGGGGACGGCTACACCTTC
CDR3 protein: CASSPLVGDGYTF

V gene: TRBV18
clone size: NA
J gene: TRBJ2-5
D gene: NA
CDR3 DNA: TGTGCCAGCTCACCGTTACAGGGTTCGCGAGAGACCCAGTACTTC
CDR3 protein: CASSPLQGSRETQYF

V gene: TRBV30
clone size: NA
J gene: TRBJ2-7
D gene: TRBD1
CDR3 DNA: TGTGCCTGGAGGGCAGGGGGCTACGAGCAGTACTTC
CDR3 protein: CAWRAGGYEQYF

V gene: TRBV19
clone size: NA
J gene: TRBJ1-1
D gene: NA
CDR3 DNA: TGTGCCAGTAGGATGTGGAACGTAAGGGACACTGAAGCTTTCTTT
CDR3 protein: CASRMWNVRDTEAFF

V gene: TRBV7-3
clone size: NA
J gene: TRBJ2-5
D gene: TRBD2
CDR3 DNA: TGTGCCAGCAGCTTTGTAGCGGGCGTCCAAGAGACCCAGTACTTC
CDR3 protein: CASSFVAGVQETQYF

V gene: TRBV29-1
clone size: once
J gene: TRBJ1-1
D gene: NA
CDR3 DNA: TGCAGCGTGGTACTTCAGGCCTTGAACACTGAAGCTTTCTTT
CDR3 protein: CSVVLQALNTEAFF

V gene: TRBV10-3
clone size: once
J gene: TRBJ2-7
D gene: TRBD2
CDR3 DNA: TGTGCCATCAGTGCGATAGCGGGGGGTTACGAGCAGTACTTC
CDR3 protein: CAISAIAGGYEQYF